The rows below give T cell receptor beta chains drawn from one sample of a study of technical replicates of blood from a handful of donors. Assay used: immunoSEQ multiplex PCR; TCRdb lists only in-frame clones, some missing. The repertoire has more than 90,000 clones, approximately 94% of them found once; the top ten carry less than 0.25%. The sample taken for sequencing was T cells isolated from PBMCs. Source of these receptors: a human donor in good health. Each CDR3 is given with its conserved first and last residue. D genes are given only for firm matches. Expanded clones get a size class; other rows say once, few or many, or leave the size out.

clone_size,d_call,v_call,j_call,cdr3_nt,cdr3_aa
NA,NA,TRBV28,TRBJ1-3,TGTGCCAGCATCCCAAGTGGCAGGGGAGCTGGAAACACCATATATTTT,CASIPSGRGAGNTIYF
NA,TRBD1,TRBV27,TRBJ2-7,TGTGCCAGCAGTCCTCAGGGGGTCTACGAGCAGTACTTC,CASSPQGVYEQYF
NA,TRBD1,TRBV10-3,TRBJ1-1,TGTGCCATCAGGGGACAGGGGGTTCTAACTAAGAACACTGAAGCTTTCTTT,CAIRGQGVLTKNTEAFF
NA,NA,TRBV7-9,TRBJ1-5,TGTGCCAGCAGCTTAAGTGGGACACCTAATCAGCCCCAGCATTTT,CASSLSGTPNQPQHF
NA,TRBD2,TRBV5-1,TRBJ2-7,TGCGCCAGCAGCTTTATTAGCGGGAGGGGCAACGAGCAGTACTTC,CASSFISGRGNEQYF
NA,TRBD1,TRBV6-5,TRBJ1-6,TGTGCCAGCTCAGAAGCCGGGACAGGGGCCTCACCCCTCCACTTT,CASSEAGTGASPLHF
NA,TRBD2,TRBV6-1,TRBJ2-5,TGTGCCAGCAGTGGGACTAGCGGGAGAATCCGGGAGACCCAGTACTTC,CASSGTSGRIRETQYF
NA,TRBD1,TRBV9,TRBJ1-2,TGTGCCAGCAGCGTAGGACAGGGCTATGGCTACACCTTC,CASSVGQGYGYTF
NA,NA,TRBV27,TRBJ1-6,TGTGCCAGCAGTCCCTCACGGGGTCTCTATAATTCACCCCTCCACTTT,CASSPSRGLYNSPLHF
NA,NA,TRBV7-3,TRBJ1-4,TGTGCCAGCAGCTTATACCAGAATGAAAAACTGTTTTTT,CASSLYQNEKLFF
once,NA,TRBV9,TRBJ2-5,TGTGCCAGCAGCCCTTCTTACCAAGAGACCCAGTACTTC,CASSPSYQETQYF
NA,NA,TRBV28,TRBJ1-2,TGTGCCAGCACAGGGACACCCAACTATGGCTACACCTTC,CASTGTPNYGYTF
NA,NA,TRBV7-9,TRBJ1-1,TGTGCCAGCAGCTTTATTGATTACGGGACTGAAGCTTTCTTT,CASSFIDYGTEAFF
NA,TRBD1,TRBV6-1,TRBJ1-1,TGTGCCAGCAATGACAGGGGGGTGACTGAAGCTTTCTTT,CASNDRGVTEAFF